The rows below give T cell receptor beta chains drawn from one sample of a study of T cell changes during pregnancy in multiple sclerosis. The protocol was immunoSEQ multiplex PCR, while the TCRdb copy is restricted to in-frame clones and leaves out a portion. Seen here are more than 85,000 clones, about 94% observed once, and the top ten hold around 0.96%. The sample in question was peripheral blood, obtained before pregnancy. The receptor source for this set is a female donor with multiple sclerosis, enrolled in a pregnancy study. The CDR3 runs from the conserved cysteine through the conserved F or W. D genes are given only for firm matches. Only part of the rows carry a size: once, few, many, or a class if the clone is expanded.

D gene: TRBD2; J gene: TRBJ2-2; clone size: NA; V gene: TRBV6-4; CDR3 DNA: TGTGCCAGCAGTGAAATAGCGGGAGGGAACACCGGGGAGCTGTTTTTT; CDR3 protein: CASSEIAGGNTGELFF
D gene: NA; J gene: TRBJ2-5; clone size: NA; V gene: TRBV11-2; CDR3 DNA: TGTGCCAGCAGCCCACCGGGGTCCGTACGTCGAGAGACCCAGTACTTC; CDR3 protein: CASSPPGSVRRETQYF
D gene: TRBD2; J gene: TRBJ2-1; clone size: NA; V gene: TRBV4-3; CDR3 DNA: TGCGCCAGCAGCCAAGGCGGGAGCGGGAGAACCGAGCAGTTCTTC; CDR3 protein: CASSQGGSGRTEQFF
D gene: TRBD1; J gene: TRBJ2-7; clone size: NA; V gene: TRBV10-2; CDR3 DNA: TGCGCCAGCAGTGAGTCGCCGGGACAGTGGTACGAGCAGTACTTC; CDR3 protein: CASSESPGQWYEQYF
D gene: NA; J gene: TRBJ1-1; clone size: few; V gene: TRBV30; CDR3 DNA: TGTGCCTGGAGTGTGGGGGGGACCACTGAAGCTTTCTTT; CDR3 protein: CAWSVGGTTEAFF
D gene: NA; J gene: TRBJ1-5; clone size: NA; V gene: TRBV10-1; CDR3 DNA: TGCGCCAGCAGTGAGTTAGGGAGTTGGCGCAATCAGCCCCAGCATTTT; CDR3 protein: CASSELGSWRNQPQHF
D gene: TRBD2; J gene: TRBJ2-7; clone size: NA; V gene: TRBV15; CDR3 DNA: TGTGCCACCGGCCGGGGAGGGGATATCCTCCAGGGGCAGTACTTC; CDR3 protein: CATGRGGDILQGQYF
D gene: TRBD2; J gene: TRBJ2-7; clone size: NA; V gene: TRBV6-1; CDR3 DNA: TGTGCCAGCAGTGAAGGCACCCCACTAGCGGCATTCTACGAGCAGTACTTC; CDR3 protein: CASSEGTPLAAFYEQYF
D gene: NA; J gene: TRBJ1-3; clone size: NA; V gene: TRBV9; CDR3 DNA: TGTGCCAGCAGCCCAGGACAGCATTCTGGAAACACCATATATTTT; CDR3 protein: CASSPGQHSGNTIYF
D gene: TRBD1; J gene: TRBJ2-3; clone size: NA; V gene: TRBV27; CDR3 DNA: TGTGCCAGCAGACGAGGACAGGCCACAGATACGCAGTATTTT; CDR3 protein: CASRRGQATDTQYF
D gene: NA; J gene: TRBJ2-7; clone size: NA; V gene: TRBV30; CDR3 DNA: TGTGCCTGGAGTCCGTCCGGGTACGAGCAGTACTTC; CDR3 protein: CAWSPSGYEQYF
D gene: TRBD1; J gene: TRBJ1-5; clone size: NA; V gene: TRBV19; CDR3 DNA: TGTGCCAGTAGTAGGACAGGCCCACATCAGCCCCAGCATTTT; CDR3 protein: CASSRTGPHQPQHF
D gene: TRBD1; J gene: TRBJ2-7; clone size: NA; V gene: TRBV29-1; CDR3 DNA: TGCAGCGTCCCAACAGGGTACAGGGGGTCGAGCGGCTACGAGCAGTACTTC; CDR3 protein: CSVPTGYRGSSGYEQYF
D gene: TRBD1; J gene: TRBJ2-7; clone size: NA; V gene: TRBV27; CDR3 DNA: TGTGCCAGCCGGTACCGACAGGGGGGGCCCTACGAGCAGTACTTC; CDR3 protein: CASRYRQGGPYEQYF
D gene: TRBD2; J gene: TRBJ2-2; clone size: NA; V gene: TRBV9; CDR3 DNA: TGTGCCAGCAGCGTAGGAGCGGGAGGTCCCCCCGGGGAGCTGTTTTTT; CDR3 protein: CASSVGAGGPPGELFF
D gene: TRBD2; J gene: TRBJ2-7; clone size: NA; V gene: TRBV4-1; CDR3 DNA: TGCGCCAGCAGCCCAGGACTAGCGGAGGGATACGAGCAGTACTTC; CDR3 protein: CASSPGLAEGYEQYF
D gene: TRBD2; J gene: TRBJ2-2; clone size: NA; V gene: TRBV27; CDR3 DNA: TGTGCCAGCAGTTTCCTACGGCGACTAGCGGGAGAGAGGACCGGGGAGCTGTTTTTT; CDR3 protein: CASSFLRRLAGERTGELFF
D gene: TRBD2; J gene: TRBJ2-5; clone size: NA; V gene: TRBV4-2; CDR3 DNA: TGTGCCAGCAGCCAAGACGCTAGCGGATTCCTGGAAGAGACCCAGTACTTC; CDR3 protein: CASSQDASGFLEETQYF
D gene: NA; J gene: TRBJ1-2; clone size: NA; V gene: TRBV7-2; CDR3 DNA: TGTGCCAGCAGCCCCTCAAAGCGGGGCAGAGATGGCTACACCTTC; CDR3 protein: CASSPSKRGRDGYTF
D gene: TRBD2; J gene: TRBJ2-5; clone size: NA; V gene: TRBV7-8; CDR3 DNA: TGTGCCAGCAGCCGGGGACTAGCGGGAGGAGGGCAAGAGACCCAGTACTTC; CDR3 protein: CASSRGLAGGGQETQYF
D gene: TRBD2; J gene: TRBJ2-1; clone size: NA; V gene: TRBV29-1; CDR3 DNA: TGCAGCGCCGGACTAGCGGACAATGAGCAGTTCTTC; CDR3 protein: CSAGLADNEQFF
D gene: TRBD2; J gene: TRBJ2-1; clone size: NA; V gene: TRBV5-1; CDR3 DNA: TGCGCCAGCAGCTTGCCTAGGACTAGCGGGAGTGATGAGCAGTTCTTC; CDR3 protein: CASSLPRTSGSDEQFF
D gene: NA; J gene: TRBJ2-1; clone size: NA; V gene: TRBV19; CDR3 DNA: TGTGCCAGTAGTATAACCCCTAGGAATGAGCAGTTCTTC; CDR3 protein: CASSITPRNEQFF
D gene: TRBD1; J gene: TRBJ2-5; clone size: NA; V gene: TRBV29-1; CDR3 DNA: TGCAGCGGGATCAGAGAAGGTTCCAAGGGGGCGGGAGAGACCCAGTACTTC; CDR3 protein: CSGIREGSKGAGETQYF
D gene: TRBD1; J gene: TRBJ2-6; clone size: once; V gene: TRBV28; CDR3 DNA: TGTGCCAGCAGTTATGCAGGGACAGGGGGATCTTATGGGGCCAACGTCCTGACTTTC; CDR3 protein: CASSYAGTGGSYGANVLTF
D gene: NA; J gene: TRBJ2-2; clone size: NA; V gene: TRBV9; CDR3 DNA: TGTGCCAGCAGCGCCCGGACAATGAACACCGGGGAGCTGTTTTTT; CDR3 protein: CASSARTMNTGELFF
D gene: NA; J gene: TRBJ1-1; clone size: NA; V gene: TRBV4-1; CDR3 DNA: TGCGCCAGCAGCCAAGTATGGCGGTTGAACACTGAAGCTTTCTTT; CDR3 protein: CASSQVWRLNTEAFF
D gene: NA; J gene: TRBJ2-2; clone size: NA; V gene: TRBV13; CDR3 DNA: TGTGCCAGCAGCTCGGGGGACAGACAAGCTAACACCGGGGAGCTGTTTTTT; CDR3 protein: CASSSGDRQANTGELFF
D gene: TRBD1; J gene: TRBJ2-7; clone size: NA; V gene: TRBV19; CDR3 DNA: TGTGCCAGTAGTATAGCCTCCGGGACAGGGGAATACGAGCAGTACTTC; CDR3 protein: CASSIASGTGEYEQYF
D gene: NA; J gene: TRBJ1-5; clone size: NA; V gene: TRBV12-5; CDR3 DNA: TGTGCTAGTGGTTTGGTACAATTTGAGACAGTGGACCAGCCCCAGCATTTT; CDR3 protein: CASGLVQFETVDQPQHF
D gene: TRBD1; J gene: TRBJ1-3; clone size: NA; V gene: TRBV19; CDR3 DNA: TGTGCCACCTCTACCGACAGGGATGGCTCTGGAAACACCATATATTTT; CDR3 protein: CATSTDRDGSGNTIYF
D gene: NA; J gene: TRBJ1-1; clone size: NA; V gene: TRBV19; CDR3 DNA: TGTGCCAGCAGTCAGGGTTCCCCTGAAGCTTTCTTT; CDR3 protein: CASSQGSPEAFF
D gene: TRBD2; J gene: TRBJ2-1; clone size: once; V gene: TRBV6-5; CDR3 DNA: TGTGCCAGCACCGTAGCGGGAGAGTGGGGCAATGAGCAGTTCTTC; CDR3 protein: CASTVAGEWGNEQFF
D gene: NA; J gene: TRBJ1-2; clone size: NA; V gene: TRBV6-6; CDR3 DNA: TGTGCCAGCAGCCGCGATGGCTACACCTTC; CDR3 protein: CASSRDGYTF
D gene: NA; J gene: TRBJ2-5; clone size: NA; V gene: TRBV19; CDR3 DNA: TGTGCCAGTAGCCGGGTCGCAGAGACCCAGTACTTC; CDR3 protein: CASSRVAETQYF
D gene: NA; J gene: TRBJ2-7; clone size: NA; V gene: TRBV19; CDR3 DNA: TGTGCCAGTAGTATAGTCCGGGACACCTTCTACGAGCAGTACTTC; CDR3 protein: CASSIVRDTFYEQYF
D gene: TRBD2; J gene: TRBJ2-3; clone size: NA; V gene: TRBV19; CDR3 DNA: TGTGCCAGTAGTGATAGCGGGAGCACAGATACGCAGTATTTT; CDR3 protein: CASSDSGSTDTQYF
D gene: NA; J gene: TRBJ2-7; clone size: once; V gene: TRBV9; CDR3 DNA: TGTGCCAGCAGCAGTGGTCGGGGTTCCTACGAGCAGTACTTC; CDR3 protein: CASSSGRGSYEQYF
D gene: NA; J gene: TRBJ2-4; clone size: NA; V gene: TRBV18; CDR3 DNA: TGTGCCAGCTCACCCCAGGGATCGGTAGAAAACATTCAGTACTTC; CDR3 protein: CASSPQGSVENIQYF
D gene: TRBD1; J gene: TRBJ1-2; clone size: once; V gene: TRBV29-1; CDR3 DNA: TGCAGCGTTGAAGCTGTACAGGGGTTTAACTATGGCTACACCTTC; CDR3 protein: CSVEAVQGFNYGYTF
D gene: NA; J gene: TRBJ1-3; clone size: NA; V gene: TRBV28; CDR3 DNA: TGTGCCAGCAGTTTTCCTTCACCTGGGAAAGCAACAGGGTTTTCTGGAAACACCATATATTTT; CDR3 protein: CASSFPSPGKATGFSGNTIYF
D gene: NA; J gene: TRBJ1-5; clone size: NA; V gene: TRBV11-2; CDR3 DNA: TGTGCCAGCAGCTTAGGGGCACCTTATAGCAATCAGCCCCAGCATTTT; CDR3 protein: CASSLGAPYSNQPQHF
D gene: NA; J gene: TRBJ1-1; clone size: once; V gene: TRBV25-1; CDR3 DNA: TGTGCCAGCAGCTCTCCCGAAGCTGACACTGAAGCTTTCTTT; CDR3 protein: CASSSPEADTEAFF
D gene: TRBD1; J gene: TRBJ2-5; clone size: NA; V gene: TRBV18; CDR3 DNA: TGTGCCAGCTCACGGGACAGGGAAAAGACCCAGTACTTC; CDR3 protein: CASSRDREKTQYF
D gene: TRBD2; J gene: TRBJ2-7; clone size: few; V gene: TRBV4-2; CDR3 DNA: TGTGCCAGCAGCCCCGTAACGGGACTATCCAGCTACGAGCAGTACTTC; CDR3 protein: CASSPVTGLSSYEQYF
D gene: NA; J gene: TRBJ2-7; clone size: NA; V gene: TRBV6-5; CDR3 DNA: TGTGCCAGCAGTTACTCATCGTCCTACGAGCAGTACTTC; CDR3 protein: CASSYSSSYEQYF
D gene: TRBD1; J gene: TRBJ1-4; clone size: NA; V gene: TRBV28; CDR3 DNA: TGTGCCAGCAGTGCCGGACAGGGCAAGGGTAATGAAAAACTGTTTTTT; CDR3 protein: CASSAGQGKGNEKLFF
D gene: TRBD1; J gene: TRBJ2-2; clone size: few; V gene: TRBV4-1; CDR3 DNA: TGCGCCAGCAGCCAAGGGGACAGATACACCGGGGAGCTGTTTTTT; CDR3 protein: CASSQGDRYTGELFF
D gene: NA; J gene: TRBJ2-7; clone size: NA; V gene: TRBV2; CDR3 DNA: TGTGCCAGCAGTGGGTACAGGAGCTACGAGCAGTACTTC; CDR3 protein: CASSGYRSYEQYF
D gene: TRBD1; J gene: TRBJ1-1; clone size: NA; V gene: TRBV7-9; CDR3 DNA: TGTGCCAGCAGCCGACTCCCCTGGACAGGGCGTACGAACACTGAAGCTTTCTTT; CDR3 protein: CASSRLPWTGRTNTEAFF
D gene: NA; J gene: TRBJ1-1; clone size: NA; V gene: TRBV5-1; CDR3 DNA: TGCGCCAGCAGTTCGCAGGGTGCGAACACTGAAGCTTTCTTT; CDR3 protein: CASSSQGANTEAFF
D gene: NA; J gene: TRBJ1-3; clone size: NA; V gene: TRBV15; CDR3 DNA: TGTGCCACCAGCAACCGGGACAATGGAAACACCATATATTTT; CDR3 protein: CATSNRDNGNTIYF
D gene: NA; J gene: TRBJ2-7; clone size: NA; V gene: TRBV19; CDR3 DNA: TGTGCCAGTAGTCTATGGGACTTCTCCTACGAGCAGTACTTC; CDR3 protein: CASSLWDFSYEQYF